The TCR beta chain described here comes from a study of identical twins (dated by TCRdb to 2016 to 2017). Background for the entire study: TCR alpha and beta repertoires from monozygotic twins, unrelated adults of various ages and cord blood were deep-sequenced to test whether fetal clonotypes persist. To rule out contamination, replicate twin experiments were performed at different times with different library preparation protocols.

Every donor was a healthy Caucasian. The researchers also sequenced three unrelated adults who were not twins: a male aged 18 to 29, a male aged 50 to 60, and a female aged 50 to 60. Miltenyi CD45RO+ enrichment and human naive T-cell isolation kits were used to isolate memory (CD45RO+) and naive T cells from PBMC. There are many counts of this clonotype. Its antigen has not been determined. Base qualities were left out, and no much larger clone turns up one base away. Beyond this particular receptor, the publication reports: Invariant T cells such as MAIT and iNKT could partly confound zero-insertion analyses, although diverse VJ usage argued against such confounding for most clonotypes. Because the same donors could not be followed over many years, conclusions were based on cross-sectional statistical analysis. The excess sharing between twins in beta out-of-frame sequences was weaker because fewer shared sequences reduced the signal-to-noise ratio. Out-of-frame TCR alpha sharing in monozygotic twins was systematically underestimated by recombination models, whereas sharing between unrelated individuals was in agreement with the recombination models. Fewer insertions were carried by abundant cord blood beta clonotypes, a similar but weaker trend appeared in young adult naive repertoires, and no such trend appeared in memory repertoires. Out-of-frame TCR alpha sequences shared between twins showed an excess of low generation-probability sequences compared with coincidental sharing between unrelated individuals.

The library was produced with 5' RACE. Sequenced using an Illumina HiSeq 2000. A universal primer binding site was added through template switching, and the final cDNA carried a unique molecular identifier so that TCR cDNA molecules could be counted accurately. Specific primers in the conserved constant-segment region were used to synthesize first-strand cDNA for the TCR alpha and beta chains. Each cDNA library was double barcoded, with a SMART-Mk sample barcode plus Illumina barcodes, to control for contamination. TruSeq adapter sequences and Illumina sample barcodes were added in two successive PCR steps. Sequencing of the TCR alpha and beta cDNA libraries was done on the Illumina HiSeq platform using custom primers. Per the original workflow: Unique molecular identifiers were extracted from raw reads with MiGEC, and CDR3 positions were determined with MiXCR. Recombination models were inferred per individual with the repgenHMM and IGoR tools using an EM algorithm. The analysis of shared clonotypes was done with the tcR package in R, with sharing normalized by the product of cloneset sizes. Out-of-frame nonproductive sequences were analyzed to study raw recombination free of thymic and clonal selection effects. TCRdb's own reprocessing of the public reads used fastp at Q25 and MiXCR and kept productive beta chains. Each entry is one CDR3 protein sequence, shown with its most common DNA and genes. Clone size and V and J calls follow TCRdb, not the original study. Present in this sample are under 400,000 distinct CDR3 sequences, roughly 9% of which were seen just once. Around 8.6% of the sample rests with the top ten.

This TCR derives from a woman between 50 and 59 years old in good health. What was sequenced was naive T cells sorted from blood. The cell subset or site tag for this specimen amounts to: cells isolated with a human naive T-cell isolation kit.

The CDR3 region reads CASSLGDPSTEAFF. Here is the DNA: TGCGCCAGCAGCTTAGGTGATCCCAGCACTGAAGCTTTCTTT. The sequence is built from TRBV5-1 and TRBJ1-1; a confident D gene designation cannot be given. Sequences SGHRS (CDR1) and YFSETQ (CDR2) are obtained from the germline V gene. The CDR3 goes from the cysteine to the phenylalanine over 14 residues. Here the CDR3 DNA is all that survives: 42 bases in frame from base 1. V is clipped by 2 bases and J by 4 bases, and the sequence between their germline boundaries is 12 bases long.